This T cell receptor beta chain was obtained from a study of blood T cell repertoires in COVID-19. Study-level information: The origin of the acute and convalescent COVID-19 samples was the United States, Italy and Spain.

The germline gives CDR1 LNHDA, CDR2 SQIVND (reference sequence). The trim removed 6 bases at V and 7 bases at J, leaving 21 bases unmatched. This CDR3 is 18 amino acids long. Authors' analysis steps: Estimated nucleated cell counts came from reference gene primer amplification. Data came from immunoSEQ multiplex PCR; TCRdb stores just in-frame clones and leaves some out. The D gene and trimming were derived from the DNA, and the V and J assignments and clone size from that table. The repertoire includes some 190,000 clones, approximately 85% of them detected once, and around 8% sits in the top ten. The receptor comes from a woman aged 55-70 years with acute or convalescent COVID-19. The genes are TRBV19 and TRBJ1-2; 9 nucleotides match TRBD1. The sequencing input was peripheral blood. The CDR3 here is CASRKTGGQPPLGRGYTF. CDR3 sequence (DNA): TGTGCCAGTAGGAAGACAGGGGGACAGCCGCCGCTTGGCCGTGGCTACACCTTC.